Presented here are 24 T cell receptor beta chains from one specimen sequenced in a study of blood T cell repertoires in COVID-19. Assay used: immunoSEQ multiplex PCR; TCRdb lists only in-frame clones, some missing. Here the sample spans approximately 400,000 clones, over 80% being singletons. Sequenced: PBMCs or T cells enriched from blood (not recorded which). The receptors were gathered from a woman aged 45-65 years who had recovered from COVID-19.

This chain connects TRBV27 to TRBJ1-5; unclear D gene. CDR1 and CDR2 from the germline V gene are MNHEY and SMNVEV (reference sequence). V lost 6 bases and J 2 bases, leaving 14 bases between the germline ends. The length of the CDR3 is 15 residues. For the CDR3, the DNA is TGTGCCAGCAGCCCCAGTTTGTATGGCAATCAGCCCCAGCATTTT. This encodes CASSPSLYGNQPQHF.

The DNA of the CDR3 is TGTGCCAGCAGTTTATTTGCCCTGGAGAGGGAGCAGTTCTTC. Translated: CASSLFALEREQFF. This chain links TRBV27 with TRBJ2-1; D is ambiguous. Germline loops: CDR1 MNHEY, CDR2 SMNVEV (reference sequence). Trimming shortened V by 1 base and J by 10 bases, and 14 bases separated the two germline ends. This CDR3 is 14 amino acids long.

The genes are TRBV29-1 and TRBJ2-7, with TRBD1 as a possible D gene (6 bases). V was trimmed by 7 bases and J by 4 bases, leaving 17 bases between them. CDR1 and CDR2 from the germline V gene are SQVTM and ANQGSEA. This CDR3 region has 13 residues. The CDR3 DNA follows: TGCAGCGGATCAGCAGGGGTGGGGTACGAGCAGTACTTC. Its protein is CSGSAGVGYEQYF.

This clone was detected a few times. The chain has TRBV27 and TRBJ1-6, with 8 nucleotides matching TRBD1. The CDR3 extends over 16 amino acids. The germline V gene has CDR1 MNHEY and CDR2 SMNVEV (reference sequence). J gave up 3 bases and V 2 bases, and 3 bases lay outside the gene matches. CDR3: CASSLTGTGYNSPLHF. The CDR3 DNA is TGTGCCAGCAGTTTAACTGGGACAGGCTATAATTCACCCCTCCACTTT.

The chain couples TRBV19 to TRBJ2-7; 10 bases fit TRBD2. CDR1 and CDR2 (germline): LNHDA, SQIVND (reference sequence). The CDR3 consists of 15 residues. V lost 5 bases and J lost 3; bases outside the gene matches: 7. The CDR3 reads CASSFTSGNGYEQYF. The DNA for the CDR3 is TGTGCCAGTAGTTTTACTAGCGGGAACGGCTACGAGCAGTACTTC.

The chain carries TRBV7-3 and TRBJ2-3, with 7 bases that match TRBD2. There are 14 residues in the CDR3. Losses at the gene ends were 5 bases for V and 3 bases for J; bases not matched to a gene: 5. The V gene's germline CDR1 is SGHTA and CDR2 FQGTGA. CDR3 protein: CASSPGGLTDTQYF. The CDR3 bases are TGTGCCAGCAGCCCCGGGGGGTTGACAGATACGCAGTATTTT.

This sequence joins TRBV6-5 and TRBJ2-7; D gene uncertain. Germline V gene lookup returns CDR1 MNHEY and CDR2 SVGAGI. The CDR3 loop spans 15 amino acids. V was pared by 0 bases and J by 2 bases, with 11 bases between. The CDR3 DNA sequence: TGTGCCAGCAGTTACTCCCCTAGGTCTGCCTACGAGCAGTACTTC. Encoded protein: CASSYSPRSAYEQYF.

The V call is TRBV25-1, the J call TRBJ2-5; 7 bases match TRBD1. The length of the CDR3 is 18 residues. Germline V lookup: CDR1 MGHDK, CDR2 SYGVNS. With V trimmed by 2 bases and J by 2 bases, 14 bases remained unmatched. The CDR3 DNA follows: TGTGCCAGCAGTGAACCGCCACCCCCCCGGGACAGACAAGAGACCCAGTACTTC. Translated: CASSEPPPPRDRQETQYF.

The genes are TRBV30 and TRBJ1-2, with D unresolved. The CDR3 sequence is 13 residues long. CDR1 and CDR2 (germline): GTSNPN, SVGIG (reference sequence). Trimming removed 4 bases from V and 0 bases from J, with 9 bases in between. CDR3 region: CAWNYGSNYGYTF. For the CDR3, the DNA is TGTGCCTGGAACTACGGTTCTAACTATGGCTACACCTTC.

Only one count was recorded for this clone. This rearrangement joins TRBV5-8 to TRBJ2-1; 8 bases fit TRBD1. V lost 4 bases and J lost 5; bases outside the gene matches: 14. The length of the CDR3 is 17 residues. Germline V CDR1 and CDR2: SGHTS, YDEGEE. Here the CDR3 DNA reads TGTGCCAGCAGCCCTATTTCCGGGACAGGCATGGACAATGAGCAGTTCTTC. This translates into CASSPISGTGMDNEQFF.

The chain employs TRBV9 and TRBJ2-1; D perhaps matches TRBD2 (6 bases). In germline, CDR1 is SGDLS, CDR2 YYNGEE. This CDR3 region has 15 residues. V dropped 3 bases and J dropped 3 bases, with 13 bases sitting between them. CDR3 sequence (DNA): TGTGCCAGCAGCGGAGGGTGGCGGGGCTACAATGAGCAGTTCTTC. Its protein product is CASSGGWRGYNEQFF.

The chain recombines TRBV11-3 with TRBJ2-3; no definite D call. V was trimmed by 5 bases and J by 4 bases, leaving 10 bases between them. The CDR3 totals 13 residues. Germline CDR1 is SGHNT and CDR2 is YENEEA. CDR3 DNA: TGTGCCAGCAGCGCTCATCGGGCAGATACGCAGTATTTT. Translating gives CASSAHRADTQYF.

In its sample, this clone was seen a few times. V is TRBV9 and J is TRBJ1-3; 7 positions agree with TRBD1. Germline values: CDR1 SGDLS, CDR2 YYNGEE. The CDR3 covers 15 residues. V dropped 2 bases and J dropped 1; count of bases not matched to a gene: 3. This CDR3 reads CASSVQGVSGNTIYF. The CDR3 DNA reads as TGTGCCAGCAGCGTCCAGGGGGTTTCTGGAAACACCATATATTTT.

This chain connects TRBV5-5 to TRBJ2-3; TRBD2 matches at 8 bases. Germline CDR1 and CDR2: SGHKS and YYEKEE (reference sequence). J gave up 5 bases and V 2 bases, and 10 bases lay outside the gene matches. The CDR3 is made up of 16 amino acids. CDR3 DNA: TGTGCCAGCAGCTTAACCGGGAGGGCCGAGGGAGATACGCAGTATTTT. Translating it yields CASSLTGRAEGDTQYF. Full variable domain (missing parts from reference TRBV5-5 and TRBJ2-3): DAGVTQSPTHLIKTRGQQVTLRCSPISGHKSVSWYQQVLGQGPQFIFQYYEKEERGRGNFPDRFSARQFPNYSSELNVNALLLGDSALYLCASSLTGRAEGDTQYFGPGTRLTVL.

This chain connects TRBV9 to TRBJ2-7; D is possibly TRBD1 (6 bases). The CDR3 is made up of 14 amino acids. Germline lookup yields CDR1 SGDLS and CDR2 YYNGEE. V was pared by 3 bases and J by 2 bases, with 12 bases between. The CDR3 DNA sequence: TGTGCCAGCAGCGGGGGGCAGGGGCCCTACGAGCAGTACTTC. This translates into CASSGGQGPYEQYF.

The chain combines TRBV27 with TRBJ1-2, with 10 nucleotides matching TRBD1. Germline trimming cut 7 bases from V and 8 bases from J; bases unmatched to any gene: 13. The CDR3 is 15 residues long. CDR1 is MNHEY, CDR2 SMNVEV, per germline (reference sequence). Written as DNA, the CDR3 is TGTGCCAGCACCCTCGCGCCGGGACAGGGGAGCGGCTACACCTTC. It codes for CASTLAPGQGSGYTF.

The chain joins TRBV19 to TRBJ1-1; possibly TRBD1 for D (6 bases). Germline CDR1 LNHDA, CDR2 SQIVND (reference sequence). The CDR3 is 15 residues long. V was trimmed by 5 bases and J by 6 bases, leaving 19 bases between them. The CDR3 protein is CASSQEGGGYAEAFF. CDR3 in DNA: TGTGCCAGTAGTCAGGAAGGGGGTGGGTACGCTGAAGCTTTCTTT.

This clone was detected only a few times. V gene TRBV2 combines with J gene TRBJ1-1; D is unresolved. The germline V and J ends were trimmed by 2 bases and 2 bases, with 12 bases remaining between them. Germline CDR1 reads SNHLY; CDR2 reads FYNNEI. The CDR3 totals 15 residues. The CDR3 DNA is TGTGCCAGCAGTGAACTCGGGTTCGACAACACTGAAGCTTTCTTT. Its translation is CASSELGFDNTEAFF. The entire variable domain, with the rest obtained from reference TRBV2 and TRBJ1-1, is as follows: EPEVTQTPSHQVTQMGQEVILRCVPISNHLYFYWYRQILGQKVEFLVSFYNNEISEKSEIFDDQFSVERPDGSNFTLKIRSTKLEDSAMYFCASSELGFDNTEAFFGQGTRLTVV.

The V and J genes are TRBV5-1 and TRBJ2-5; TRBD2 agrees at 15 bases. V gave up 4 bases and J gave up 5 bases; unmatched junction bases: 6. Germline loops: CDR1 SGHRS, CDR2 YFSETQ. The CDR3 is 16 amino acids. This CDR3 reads CASSPLGTSGGETQYF. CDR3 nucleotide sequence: TGCGCCAGCAGCCCGCTAGGGACTAGCGGGGGGGAGACCCAGTACTTC.

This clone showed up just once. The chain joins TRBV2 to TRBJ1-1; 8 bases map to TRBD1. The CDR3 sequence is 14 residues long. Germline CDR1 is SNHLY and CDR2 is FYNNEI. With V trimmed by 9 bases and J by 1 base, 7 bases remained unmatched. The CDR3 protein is CASDIQGANTEAFF. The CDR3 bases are TGTGCCAGTGATATTCAGGGGGCGAACACTGAAGCTTTCTTT.

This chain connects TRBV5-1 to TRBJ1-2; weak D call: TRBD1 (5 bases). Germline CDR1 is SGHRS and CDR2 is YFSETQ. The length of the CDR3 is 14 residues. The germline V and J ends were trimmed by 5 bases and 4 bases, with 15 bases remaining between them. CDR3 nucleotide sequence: TGCGCCAGCAGGGCGGGGGTAATGGGCTATGGCTACACCTTC. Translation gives CASRAGVMGYGYTF.

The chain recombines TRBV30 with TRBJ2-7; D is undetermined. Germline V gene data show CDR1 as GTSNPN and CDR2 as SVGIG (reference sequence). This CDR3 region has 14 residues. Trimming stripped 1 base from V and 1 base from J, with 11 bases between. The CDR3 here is CAWSGPQYSYEQYF. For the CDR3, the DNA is TGTGCCTGGAGTGGCCCCCAGTATTCCTACGAGCAGTACTTC.

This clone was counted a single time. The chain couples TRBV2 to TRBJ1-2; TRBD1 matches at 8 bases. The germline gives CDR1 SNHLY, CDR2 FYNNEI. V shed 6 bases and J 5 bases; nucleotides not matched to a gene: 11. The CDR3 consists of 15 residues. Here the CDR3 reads CASRISQGAEYGYTF. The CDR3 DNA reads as TGTGCCAGCAGGATATCCCAGGGGGCAGAGTATGGCTACACCTTC.

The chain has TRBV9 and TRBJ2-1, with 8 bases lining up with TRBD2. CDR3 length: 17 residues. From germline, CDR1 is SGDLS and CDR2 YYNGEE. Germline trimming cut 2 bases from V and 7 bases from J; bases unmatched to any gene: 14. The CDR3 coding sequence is TGTGCCAGCAGCGTCTACGACTATCCAGCGGGGGTGAATGAGCAGTTCTTC. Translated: CASSVYDYPAGVNEQFF.